This record covers a single T cell receptor beta chain. The read terminates 3 residues ahead of where the CDR3 ends, so the germline J gene completes it. The sample originates from a study of T cells in women clearing cervical HPV infection. The germline V and J ends were trimmed by 5 bases and 1 base, with 8 bases remaining between them. The length of the CDR3 is 13 residues. Germline CDR1 reads LNHDA; CDR2 reads SQIVND (reference sequence). Only in-frame clones appear in the TCRdb table, and some are missing; sequencing was by immunoSEQ multiplex PCR. This sample's clone table lists fewer than 10,000 clones.

The receptor comes from a woman aged 18-70 years with a cervical HPV16 infection that either progressed to CIN3+ or cleared (not recorded which). The sequenced material came from blood buffy coat. This rearrangement joins TRBV19 to TRBJ1-2; D is undetermined. The CDR3 DNA, read in part, is TGTGCCAGTAGTCGAGGCCATAACTATGGC. This gives the protein CASSRGHNYG. The full CDR3 reads CASSRGHNYGYTF.